This T cell receptor beta chain was captured in a study of naive and memory T cell subsets. Study-wide points: Possibly reflecting memory cells re-expressing CD45RA, a few larger clonotypes occurred in naive repertoires, especially CD8. Over 95% of naive TCR sequences appeared only once after error correction, unlike memory subsets.

Four subsets defined by CD45RA and CD27 were sorted after CD3, CD4, CD8 and live/dead staining. Two oligonucleotides, mixed equimolar, formed the beta constant-region primer covering TRBC1 and TRBC2. Nested alpha and beta constant-region primers with the SP2 primer drove four PCR rounds on ligated cDNA. An oligonucleotide with the SP2 primer and a 12-nucleotide UMI was ligated to the cDNA 3' end. Each CDR3 protein gets one entry after TCRdb re-called the UMI-ligation and nested PCR reads with MiXCR. In the table there are 150,000 or so distinct CDR3 sequences, roughly 22% of which are singletons. About this clonotype itself: What it binds is unknown.

CDR3 length: 13 residues. V gave up 1 base and J gave up 12 bases, with 13 bases separating them. CDR1 and CDR2 from the germline V gene are SEHNR and FQNEAQ (reference sequence). The TCR sequence derives from a human donor in good health. This chain links TRBV7-9 with TRBJ1-5, with D possibly matching TRBD1 (5 bases). Sequencing used naive CD4+ T cells from blood. The CDR3 is CASSLEGRSNQHF. In DNA, the CDR3 is TGTGCCAGCAGCTTAGAGGGACGTTCGAACCAGCATTTT.